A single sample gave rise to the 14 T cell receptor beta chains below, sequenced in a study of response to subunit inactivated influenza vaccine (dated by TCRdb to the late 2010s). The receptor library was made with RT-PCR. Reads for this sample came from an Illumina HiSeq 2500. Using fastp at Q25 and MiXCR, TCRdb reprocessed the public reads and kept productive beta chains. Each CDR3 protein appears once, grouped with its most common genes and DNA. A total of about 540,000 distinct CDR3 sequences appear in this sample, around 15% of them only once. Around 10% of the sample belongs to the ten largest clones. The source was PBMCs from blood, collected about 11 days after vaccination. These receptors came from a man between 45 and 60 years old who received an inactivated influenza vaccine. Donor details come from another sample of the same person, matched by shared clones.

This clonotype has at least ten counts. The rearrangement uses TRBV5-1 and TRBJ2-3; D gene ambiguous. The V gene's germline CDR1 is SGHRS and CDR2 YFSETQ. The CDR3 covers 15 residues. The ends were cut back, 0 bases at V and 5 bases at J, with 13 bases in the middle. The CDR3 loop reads CASSLEAPGLDTQYF. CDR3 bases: TGCGCCAGCAGCTTGGAGGCTCCCGGTTTAGATACGCAGTATTTT.

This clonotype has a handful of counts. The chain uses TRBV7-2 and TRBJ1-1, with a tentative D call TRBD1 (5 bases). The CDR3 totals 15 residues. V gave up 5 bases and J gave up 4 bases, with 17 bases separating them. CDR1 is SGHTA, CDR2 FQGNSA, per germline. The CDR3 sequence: CASSRRAGFVTEAFF. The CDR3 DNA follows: TGTGCCAGCAGCCGCCGGGCAGGGTTTGTCACTGAAGCTTTCTTT. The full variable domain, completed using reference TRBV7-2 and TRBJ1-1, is GAGVSQSPSNKVTEKGKDVELRCDPISGHTALYWYRQSLGQGLEFLIYFQGNSAPDKSGLPSDRFSAERTGGSVSTLTIQRTQQEDSAVYLCASSRRAGFVTEAFFGQGTRLTVV.

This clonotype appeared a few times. CDR3 DNA sequence: TGTGCCAGCAGCTTAGCTAGCAGGGCAAGTACTGAAGCTTTCTTT. Translated, it gives CASSLASRASTEAFF. V usage is TRBV7-9 and J usage is TRBJ1-1; a weak D match, TRBD1 (5 bases). V was cut by 0 bases and J by 5 bases, with 13 bases left in between. CDR3 size: 15 residues. Germline-derived CDR1 and CDR2 are SEHNR and FQNEAQ (reference sequence).

This chain's CDR3 is CASSKRDTSYEQYF. For the CDR3, the DNA is TGTGCCAGCAGCAAACGGGACACCTCCTACGAGCAGTACTTC. The chain has TRBV21-1 and TRBJ2-7; TRBD1 was called by the table and not checked on the DNA. TRBV21-1 is described as a pseudogene. The CDR3 covers 14 residues.

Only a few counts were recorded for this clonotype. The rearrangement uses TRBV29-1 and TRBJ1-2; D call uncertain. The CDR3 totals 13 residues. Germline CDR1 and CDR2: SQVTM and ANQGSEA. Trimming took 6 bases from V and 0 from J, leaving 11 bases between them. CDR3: CSVSQRANYGYTF. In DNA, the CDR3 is TGCAGCGTATCTCAGAGAGCTAACTATGGCTACACCTTC.

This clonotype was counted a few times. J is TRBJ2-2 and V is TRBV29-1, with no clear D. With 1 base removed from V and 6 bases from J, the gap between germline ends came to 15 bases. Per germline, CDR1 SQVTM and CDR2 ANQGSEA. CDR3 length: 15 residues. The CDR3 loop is CSVEVEEVNPGELFF. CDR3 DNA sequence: TGCAGCGTTGAAGTTGAGGAAGTCAACCCCGGGGAGCTGTTTTTT.

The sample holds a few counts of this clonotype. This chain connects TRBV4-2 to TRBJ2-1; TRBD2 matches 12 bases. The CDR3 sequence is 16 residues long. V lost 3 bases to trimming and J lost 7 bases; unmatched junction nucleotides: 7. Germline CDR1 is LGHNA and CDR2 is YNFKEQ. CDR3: CASSQARLAGVNEQFF. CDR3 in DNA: TGTGCCAGCAGCCAGGCACGACTAGCGGGAGTTAATGAGCAGTTCTTC.

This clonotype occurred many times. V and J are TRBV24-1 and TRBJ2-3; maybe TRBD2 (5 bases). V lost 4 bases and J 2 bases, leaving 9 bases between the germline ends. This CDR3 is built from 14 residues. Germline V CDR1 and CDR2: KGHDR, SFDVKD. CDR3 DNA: TGTGCCACCAGTGAGGGAGACTACACAGATACGCAGTATTTT. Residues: CATSEGDYTDTQYF.

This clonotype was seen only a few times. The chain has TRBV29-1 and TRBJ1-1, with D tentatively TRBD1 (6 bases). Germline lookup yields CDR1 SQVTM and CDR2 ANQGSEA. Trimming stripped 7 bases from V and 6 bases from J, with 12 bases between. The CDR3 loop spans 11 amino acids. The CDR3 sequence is CSAPRGAEAFF. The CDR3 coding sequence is TGCAGCGCTCCAAGGGGGGCTGAAGCTTTCTTT. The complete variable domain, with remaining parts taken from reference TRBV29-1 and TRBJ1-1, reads SAVISQKPSRDICQRGTSLTIQCQVDSQVTMMFWYRQQPGQSLTLIATANQGSEATYESGFVIDKFPISRPNLTFSTLTVSNMSPEDSSIYLCSAPRGAEAFFGQGTRLTVV.

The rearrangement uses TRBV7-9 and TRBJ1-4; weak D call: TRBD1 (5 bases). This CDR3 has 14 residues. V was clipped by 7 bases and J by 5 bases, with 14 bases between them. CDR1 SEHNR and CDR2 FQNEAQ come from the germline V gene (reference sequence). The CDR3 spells CASNRGAGNEKLFF. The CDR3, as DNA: TGTGCCAGCAACCGTGGGGCAGGGAATGAAAAACTGTTTTTT.

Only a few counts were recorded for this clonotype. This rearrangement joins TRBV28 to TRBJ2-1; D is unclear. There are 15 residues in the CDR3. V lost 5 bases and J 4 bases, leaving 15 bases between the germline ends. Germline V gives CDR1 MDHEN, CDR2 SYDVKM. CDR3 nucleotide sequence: TGTGCCAGCAGTAGGGTTTCTGACCTTTACAATGAGCAGTTCTTC. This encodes CASSRVSDLYNEQFF.

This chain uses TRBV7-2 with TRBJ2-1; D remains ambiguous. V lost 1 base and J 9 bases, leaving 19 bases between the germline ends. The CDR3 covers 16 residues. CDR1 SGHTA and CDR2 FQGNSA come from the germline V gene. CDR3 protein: CASSLVGARMGVEQFF. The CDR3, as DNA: TGTGCCAGCAGCTTAGTTGGAGCTAGGATGGGTGTTGAGCAGTTCTTC. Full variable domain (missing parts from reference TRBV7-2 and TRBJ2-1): GAGVSQSPSNKVTEKGKDVELRCDPISGHTALYWYRQSLGQGLEFLIYFQGNSAPDKSGLPSDRFSAERTGGSVSTLTIQRTQQEDSAVYLCASSLVGARMGVEQFFGPGTRLTVL.

The CDR3: CASTAAGQGSSYEQYF. The CDR3 DNA reads as TGTGCCAGTACCGCAGCGGGGCAGGGGTCCTCCTACGAGCAGTACTTC. The chain is built from TRBV19 and TRBJ2-7; TRBD2 might be the D (7 bases). This CDR3 comprises 16 residues. CDR1 and CDR2 (germline): LNHDA, SQIVND (reference sequence). V lost 7 bases to trimming and J lost 0 bases, with 19 bases between them.

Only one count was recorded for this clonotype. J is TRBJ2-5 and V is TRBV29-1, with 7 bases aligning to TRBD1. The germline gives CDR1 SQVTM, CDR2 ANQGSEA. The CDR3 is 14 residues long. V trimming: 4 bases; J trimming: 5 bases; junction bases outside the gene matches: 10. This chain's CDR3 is CSVGGRGTTETQYF. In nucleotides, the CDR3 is TGCAGCGTTGGGGGCAGGGGGACCACGGAGACCCAGTACTTC.